Presented here are 21 T cell receptor beta chains from one specimen sequenced in a study of T-cell reconstitution after alpha-beta-depleted transplantation in children. During its preparation, the TCRbeta library received unique molecular identifiers. TCRdb ran MiXCR on the PCR reads and lists one entry per CDR3 protein. The data contain approximately 630,000 distinct CDR3 sequences, around 14% of them singletons. The sample was PBMCs, taken before TCRalphabeta/CD19-depleted stem cell transplant. The receptors derive from a girl aged 2-10 years with congenital amegakaryocytic thrombocytopenia, due to receive a stem cell transplant.

The CDR3 DNA reads TGTGCCAGCAGCCAGACCCGAAATCAAGAGACCCAGTACTTC. It specifies CASSQTRNQETQYF. V is TRBV14 and J is TRBJ2-5; D not certain. The length of the CDR3 is 14 residues. Germline assignment: CDR1 SGHDN and CDR2 FVKESK. Trimming cost V 3 bases and J 2 bases, with 10 bases left between them.

The chain has TRBV11-3 and TRBJ2-2; D is unclear. Germline loops: CDR1 SGHNT, CDR2 YENEEA. The CDR3 runs to 14 residues. V gave up 1 base and J gave up 6 bases, with 9 bases separating them. The CDR3 DNA reads TGTGCCAGCAGCTTAGGAATCCTAGCCGGGGAGCTGTTTTTT. It is translated as CASSLGILAGELFF.

This clonotype was seen many times. The chain joins TRBV6-2 or TRBV6-3 to TRBJ2-1; the match to TRBD2 covers 13 bases. J lost 4 bases, V lost 6 bases, and 9 bases had no gene match. Germline V gives CDR1 MNHEY, CDR2 SVGEGT. This CDR3 is 17 amino acids long. The CDR3 loop is CASRYGTSGKTYNEQFF. For the CDR3, the DNA is TGTGCCAGCAGGTACGGGACTAGCGGGAAAACTTACAATGAGCAGTTCTTC.

V and J are TRBV27 and TRBJ2-1; TRBD2 agrees at 8 bases. Unmatched junction bases numbered 13, after V lost 5 bases and J lost 4 bases. Germline assignment: CDR1 MNHEY and CDR2 SMNVEV (reference sequence). The CDR3 totals 17 residues. In DNA, the CDR3 is TGTGCCAGCAGTCACTCCTTGGGTAGCGGGAAGTACAATGAGCAGTTCTTC. Its translation: CASSHSLGSGKYNEQFF.

The J gene is TRBJ2-7, the V gene TRBV12-3 or TRBV12-4, with a tentative D call TRBD1 (6 bases). The V end was cut by 5 bases, the J end by 3 bases, with 14 bases between. This CDR3 is built from 14 residues. CDR3 residues: CASSPQGSLYEQYF. In DNA, the CDR3 is TGTGCCAGCAGTCCACAGGGCTCACTCTACGAGCAGTACTTC.

This clonotype came up many times. The rearrangement links TRBV20-1 to TRBJ2-7, with 7 bases matching TRBD2. CDR1 is DFQATT and CDR2 is SNEGSKA in the germline V gene (reference sequence). J was trimmed by 3 bases and V by 3 bases; bases with no gene match: 8. The CDR3 is 14 amino acids. For the CDR3, the DNA is TGCAGTGCTAGGAGTAGTAGCGGGTACTACGAGCAGTACTTC. Amino acid sequence: CSARSSSGYYEQYF.

This clonotype occurred many times. V gene TRBV11-2 combines with J gene TRBJ1-2, with D unresolved. The CDR3 covers 13 residues. V was cut by 7 bases and J by 6 bases, with 15 bases left in between. Germline V gene data show CDR1 as SGHAT and CDR2 as FQNNGV. The CDR3 loop reads CASKHQLTDGYTF. The CDR3 DNA follows: TGTGCCAGCAAACACCAGTTAACCGATGGCTACACCTTC.

The table lists this clonotype with a few counts. The chain couples TRBV15 to TRBJ2-3; D gene unclear. Per the germline V gene, CDR1 is LNHNV and CDR2 is YYDKDF (reference sequence). The CDR3 consists of 15 residues. The V gene lost 0 bases and the J gene lost 5 bases, with 12 bases spanning the gap. The CDR3 spells CATSRDRTIEDTQYF. CDR3 DNA: TGTGCCACCAGCAGAGATCGAACGATCGAAGATACGCAGTATTTT.

Notes on this clonotype: This clone may be a read error of a much larger clone one base away. The V call is TRBV29-1, the J call TRBJ2-2; D gene ambiguous. The CDR3 contains 12 residues. In germline, CDR1 is SQVTM, CDR2 ANQGSEA. The CDR3 DNA reads TGCAACGTTGCAGGTTCTGCGGGGGAGCTGTTTTTT. Amino acid sequence: CNVAGSAGELFF.

The sample holds many counts of this clonotype. The chain joins TRBV7-2 to TRBJ2-7, with D possibly matching TRBD1 (6 bases). This CDR3 is 14 amino acids long. Per germline, CDR1 SGHTA and CDR2 FQGNSA. Trimming cost V 2 bases and J 0 bases, with 8 bases left between them. As DNA, the CDR3 is TGTGCCAGCAGCTTAACAGGGATCTCCTACGAGCAGTACTTC. Translation: CASSLTGISYEQYF.

This clonotype was found many times. The rearrangement links TRBV20-1 to TRBJ2-7; a weak D match, TRBD2 (5 bases). The CDR3 covers 13 residues. The ends were cut back, 1 base at V and 4 bases at J, with 11 bases in the middle. From germline, CDR1 is DFQATT and CDR2 SNEGSKA (reference sequence). The CDR3 here is CSARGSSEYEQYF. DNA for the CDR3: TGCAGTGCTAGAGGAAGTAGCGAATACGAGCAGTACTTC.

This clonotype was counted a few times. The J gene is TRBJ2-7, the V gene TRBV20-1, with D tentatively TRBD2 (5 bases). CDR1 and CDR2 from the germline V gene are DFQATT and SNEGSKA (reference sequence). This CDR3 region has 16 residues. The V and J ends lost 0 bases and 0 bases respectively, with 15 bases between them. The CDR3 sequence: CSARDGWRARSYEQYF. CDR3 in DNA: TGCAGTGCTAGAGATGGTTGGCGGGCCCGCTCCTACGAGCAGTACTTC.

This clonotype was seen many times. The V gene is TRBV5-1, the J gene TRBJ2-5; TRBD2 aligns across 14 bases. V lost 4 bases and J lost 4; bases outside the gene matches: 12. Germline assignment: CDR1 SGHRS and CDR2 YFSETQ. CDR3 length equals 18 residues. CDR3 in amino acids: CASSILGTSGRIGETQYF. The CDR3 coding sequence is TGCGCCAGCAGCATACTCGGGACTAGCGGGAGAATCGGAGAGACCCAGTACTTC.

This clonotype was picked up many times. The V call is TRBV7-2, the J call TRBJ1-1; the D is unclear. Per the germline V gene, CDR1 is SGHTA and CDR2 is FQGNSA. The CDR3 extends over 13 amino acids. V was pared by 1 base and J by 6 bases, with 9 bases between. The CDR3 nucleotides are TGTGCCAGCAGCTTAGGGGGAGGACCTGAAGCTTTCTTT. It codes for CASSLGGGPEAFF.

This clonotype has more than one count but fewer than ten. V gene TRBV7-9 combines with J gene TRBJ1-1; D is possibly TRBD1 (5 bases). V was clipped by 2 bases and J by 8 bases, with 9 bases between them. The CDR3 runs 12 residues. Germline V gives CDR1 SEHNR, CDR2 FQNEAQ (reference sequence). CDR3 sequence (DNA): TGTGCCAGCAGCTTACGAGACAGAGAAGCTTTCTTT. This codes for CASSLRDREAFF. Supplemented by reference TRBV7-9 and TRBJ1-1, the full variable domain reads DTGVSQNPRHKITKRGQNVTFRCDPISEHNRLYWYRQTLGQGPEFLTYFQNEAQLEKSRLLSDRFSAERPKGSFSTLEIQRTEQGDSAMYLCASSLRDREAFFGQGTRLTVV.

Only a few counts were recorded for this clonotype. The chain carries TRBV3-1 and TRBJ2-1, with 8 bases aligning to TRBD2. Germline assignment: CDR1 LGHDT and CDR2 YNNKEL (reference sequence). The trim removed 6 bases at V and 6 bases at J, leaving 10 bases unmatched. The CDR3 spans 15 residues. CDR3 nucleotide sequence: TGTGCCAGCAGTCCCCTAGCGGGTGCTTCCAATGAGCAGTTCTTC. This encodes CASSPLAGASNEQFF.

The chain is built from TRBV28 and TRBJ1-5; D unresolved. Trimming cost V 6 bases and J 4 bases, with 13 bases left between them. This CDR3 region has 14 residues. CDR1 is MDHEN, CDR2 SYDVKM, per germline. In DNA, the CDR3 is TGTGCCAGCAGCCCCTTCGGGCAGAATCAGCCCCAGCATTTT. As protein: CASSPFGQNQPQHF. Complete variable domain (other parts from reference TRBV28 and TRBJ1-5): DVKVTQSSRYLVKRTGEKVFLECVQDMDHENMFWYRQDPGLGLRLIYFSYDVKMKEKGDIPEGYSVSREKKERFSLILESASTNQTSMYLCASSPFGQNQPQHFGDGTRLSIL.

This clonotype was detected only a few times. V usage is TRBV5-1 and J usage is TRBJ2-7; weak D call: TRBD2 (5 bases). In germline, CDR1 is SGHRS, CDR2 YFSETQ. This CDR3 contains 12 residues. Trimming pared 4 bases from V and 7 bases from J, leaving 12 bases between. This chain's CDR3 is CASSEPPGEQYF. CDR3 DNA: TGCGCCAGCAGCGAACCCCCGGGAGAGCAGTACTTC. Complete variable domain (other parts from reference TRBV5-1 and TRBJ2-7): KAGVTQTPRYLIKTRGQQVTLSCSPISGHRSVSWYQQTPGQGLQFLFEYFSETQRNKGNFPGRFSGRQFSNSRSEMNVSTLELGDSALYLCASSEPPGEQYFGPGTRLTVT.

This clonotype has ten or more counts. The CDR3 DNA follows: TGCAGTGCTAGAGATGAATGGACCGACCAAACCTCGGGTGATACGCAGTATTTT. Protein sequence: CSARDEWTDQTSGDTQYF. The chain is built from TRBV20-1 and TRBJ2-3; D remains unclear. The CDR3 contains 18 residues. Germline V CDR1 and CDR2: DFQATT, SNEGSKA (reference sequence). Trimming removed 0 bases from V and 6 bases from J, with 25 bases in between.

This clonotype was detected ten times or more. This rearrangement joins TRBV12-3 or TRBV12-4 to TRBJ2-1; D is perhaps TRBD1 (5 bases). Trimming pared 1 base from V and 7 bases from J, leaving 29 bases between. CDR3 length: 20 amino acids. CDR3 region: CASSLESGQGFRYIGNEQFF. In DNA form, the CDR3 reads TGTGCCAGCAGTTTAGAGTCTGGTCAGGGTTTTAGGTACATCGGTAATGAGCAGTTCTTC.

This clonotype was detected many times. The chain combines TRBV3-1 with TRBJ2-5; no definite D call. This CDR3 has 13 residues. The ends were cut back, 5 bases at V and 3 bases at J, with 10 bases in the middle. The germline CDR1 and CDR2 sequences are LGHDT and YNNKEL (reference sequence). The CDR3 coding sequence is TGTGCCAGCAGCTCGACGGACGAAGAGACCCAGTACTTC. Amino acid sequence: CASSSTDEETQYF.